This T cell receptor (beta chain) was sequenced during a study of blood T cell repertoires in COVID-19. Study overall: Samples taken during acute and convalescent COVID-19 were collected in the United States, Italy and Spain.

Produced via immunoSEQ multiplex PCR; TCRdb's table is partial and in-frame only. The data show 200,000 to 250,000 clones, approximately 80% seen once. This clone has just a few counts. This specimen includes other DNA sequences encoding the same CDR3. Germline V gene sequence: CDR1 MNHNY, CDR2 SVGAGI (reference sequence). Trimming took off 1 base at V and 3 bases at J, with 8 bases between the two ends. This CDR3 is built from 14 residues. The TCR sequence derives from a man aged 60-69 years who had recovered from COVID-19. The sample was PBMCs or T cells enriched from blood (not recorded which). The rearrangement links TRBV6-6 to TRBJ2-3, with D tentatively TRBD1 (6 bases). CDR3 DNA: TGTGCCAGCAGTTACTTGCAGGGGACAGATACGCAGTATTTT. It specifies CASSYLQGTDTQYF.